Below are 17 T cell receptor beta chains sequenced from a single sample in a study of T-cell reconstitution after alpha-beta-depleted transplantation in children. TCRbeta library construction was performed incorporating unique molecular identifiers. TCRdb used MiXCR to reprocess the PCR reads, holding one entry per CDR3 protein. The repertoire holds more than 250,000 distinct CDR3 sequences, with around 9.6% as singletons. This specimen consisted of PBMCs from the stem cell graft donor, obtained from the stem cell graft. The receptors derive from a human donor who donated a stem cell graft to a child with SCID.

In its sample, this clonotype was seen a few times. V gene TRBV5-1 combines with J gene TRBJ2-7; D not resolved. Trimming removed 5 bases from V and 5 bases from J, with 14 bases in between. CDR1 is SGHRS, CDR2 YFSETQ, per germline. The CDR3 is 13 amino acids. For the CDR3, the DNA is TGCGCCAGCAGTTCCATCAACCAGGACGAGCAGTACTTC. Amino acid sequence: CASSSINQDEQYF.

The chain links TRBV29-1 to TRBJ2-7, with 7 positions matching TRBD1. Trimming took 4 bases from V and 7 from J; bases not matched to a gene: 10. The CDR3 is 13 amino acids. Germline loops: CDR1 SQVTM, CDR2 ANQGSEA. CDR3 nucleotide sequence: TGCAGCGTTGTTGGGACAGTGAGTTTTGAGCAGTACTTC. Its translation is CSVVGTVSFEQYF.

The chain has TRBV11-2 and TRBJ2-3; 11 nucleotides align to TRBD2. Germline loops: CDR1 SGHAT, CDR2 FQNNGV. With 1 base clipped from V and 4 bases from J, the junction kept 19 bases outside the gene matches. This CDR3 comprises 21 residues. CDR3 nucleotides: TGTGCCAGCAGCTTAGTAAGCCTACCCCTTACTAGCGGGGGCGGGGCAGATACGCAGTATTTT. This gives the protein CASSLVSLPLTSGGGADTQYF.

J is TRBJ2-3 and V is TRBV5-1; 9 bases agree with TRBD2. The germline gives CDR1 SGHRS, CDR2 YFSETQ. The CDR3 is made up of 15 amino acids. V was clipped by 2 bases and J by 2 bases; unmatched bases: 3. The CDR3 bases are TGCGCCAGCAGCTTCGGCGGGGGGGACACAGATACGCAGTATTTT. Translation: CASSFGGGDTDTQYF.

This sequence joins TRBV29-1 and TRBJ2-2, with 14 positions matching TRBD2. The CDR3 sequence is 16 residues long. Germline values: CDR1 SQVTM, CDR2 ANQGSEA. V dropped 5 bases and J dropped 5; count of bases not matched to a gene: 7. The CDR3 coding sequence is TGCAGCGTTCGACTAGCGGGGGGGCCGGTTACCGGGGAGCTGTTTTTT. Translated, it gives CSVRLAGGPVTGELFF.

This clonotype was recorded a few times. This chain connects TRBV5-5 to TRBJ2-2; TRBD1 matches 9 bases. This CDR3 has 16 amino acids. The germline V gene encodes CDR1 SGHKS and CDR2 YYEKEE (reference sequence). Losses at the gene ends were 2 bases for V and 7 bases for J; bases not matched to a gene: 9. The CDR3 DNA sequence: TGTGCCAGCAGCTTAGTAACAGGGGGCGTTAGCGGGGAGCTGTTTTTT. It specifies CASSLVTGGVSGELFF.

Only a few counts were recorded for this clonotype. The chain couples TRBV6-2 or TRBV6-3 to TRBJ2-2; D ambiguous. V lost 4 bases and J lost 8, with 5 bases in between. Germline assignment: CDR1 MNHEY and CDR2 SVGEGT. There are 11 residues in the CDR3. CDR3 DNA sequence: TGTGCCAGCAGTTGGGGTGGGGAGCTGTTTTTT. It yields the protein CASSWGGELFF.

The V gene is TRBV18, the J gene TRBJ2-5, with a weak D call TRBD2 (6 bases). Deletions cut 3 bases from V and 4 bases from J, with 12 bases between. The CDR3 runs 14 residues. CDR1 and CDR2 (germline): KGHSH, LQKENI. CDR3: CASSPEGRRETQYF. The CDR3 DNA reads TGTGCCAGCTCACCGGAGGGTAGGAGAGAGACCCAGTACTTC.

In its sample, this clonotype was seen a few times. The V call is TRBV9, the J call TRBJ2-1, with D perhaps TRBD1 or TRBD2 (5 bases each). Trimming shortened V by 3 bases and J by 6 bases, and 16 bases separated the two germline ends. This CDR3 has 15 amino acids. Germline CDR1 is SGDLS and CDR2 is YYNGEE. The CDR3 region has the DNA TGTGCCAGCAGCGCCCGAGGGGACCCCCCCAATGAGCAGTTCTTC. Residues: CASSARGDPPNEQFF.

This chain uses TRBV3-1 with TRBJ1-2; no definite D call. Trimming cost V 5 bases and J 7 bases, with 14 bases left between them. The CDR3 runs 13 residues. Germline CDR1 reads LGHDT; CDR2 reads YNNKEL (reference sequence). In nucleotides, the CDR3 is TGTGCCAGCAGCAATAGGACGGGCGGTGGCTACACCTTC. Encoded protein: CASSNRTGGGYTF.

The chain uses TRBV20-1 and TRBJ2-7, with D uncertain. Germline V CDR1 and CDR2: DFQATT, SNEGSKA (reference sequence). With 0 bases removed from V and 2 bases from J, the gap between germline ends came to 17 bases. CDR3 size: 16 residues. The CDR3 DNA follows: TGCAGTGCTAGAGATTTGGGTGGCAGTCGGCCCTACGAGCAGTACTTC. Its translation: CSARDLGGSRPYEQYF.

This clonotype was recorded at least ten times. V and J are TRBV10-1 and TRBJ2-3; D is unclear. There are 12 residues in the CDR3. In germline, CDR1 is WNHNN, CDR2 SYGVQD (reference sequence). Between the trimmed V and J ends, which lost 8 bases and 3 bases, there was a span of 9 bases. Written as DNA, the CDR3 is TGCGCCAGCGGAGAAGGGACAGATACGCAGTATTTT. This translates into CASGEGTDTQYF.

There are a few counts of this clonotype. The chain carries TRBV12-5 and TRBJ2-3, with TRBD2 identical over 8 bases. Per the germline V gene, CDR1 is LGHNT and CDR2 is FRNRAP. The V segment lost 0 bases and the J segment 1 base; nucleotides outside the gene matches: 0. The CDR3 spans 15 residues. The CDR3 coding sequence is TGTGCTAGTGGTTTGGTAGCGGGGGGCACAGATACGCAGTATTTT. Its protein is CASGLVAGGTDTQYF.

This clonotype was observed a few times. This chain uses TRBV7-9 with TRBJ2-7, with 7 nucleotides matching TRBD1. CDR3 length: 14 residues. The V segment lost 5 bases and the J segment 4 bases; nucleotides outside the gene matches: 8. Germline values: CDR1 SEHNR, CDR2 FQNEAQ (reference sequence). Written as DNA, the CDR3 is TGTGCCAGCAGCCCAATACAGGGGATTTACGAGCAGTACTTC. Its protein is CASSPIQGIYEQYF.

This clonotype was seen a few times. CDR3 in amino acids: CASSARDSKNIQYF. The DNA for the CDR3 is TGTGCCAGTAGTGCTAGGGACAGTAAAAACATTCAGTACTTC. V is TRBV19 and J is TRBJ2-4, with 7 bases aligning to TRBD1. Per germline, CDR1 LNHDA and CDR2 SQIVND (reference sequence). The CDR3 sequence is 14 residues long. Trimming removed 5 bases from V and 4 bases from J; junction bases left unmatched: 5.

This clonotype has more than one count but fewer than ten. V and J are TRBV27 and TRBJ1-2; tentative D call: TRBD1 (6 bases). This CDR3 comprises 14 residues. Germline CDR1 is MNHEY and CDR2 is SMNVEV (reference sequence). V dropped 0 bases and J dropped 8 bases, with 13 bases sitting between them. In nucleotides, the CDR3 is TGTGCCAGCAGTTTATCAGGGGGGCAGTGGGGCTACACCTTC. Amino acids: CASSLSGGQWGYTF.

This clonotype showed up just a few times. The V call is TRBV13, the J call TRBJ1-2; D is unresolved. Germline CDR1 reads PRHDT; CDR2 reads FYEKMQ (reference sequence). V was shortened by 1 base and J by 6 bases, with 9 bases between the two germline ends. There are 13 residues in the CDR3. The CDR3 coding sequence is TGTGCCAGCAGCTTAGTAGGGTCGGATGGCTACACCTTC. Translating it yields CASSLVGSDGYTF. The full variable domain, with the rest looked up from reference TRBV13 and TRBJ1-2, is AAGVIQSPRHLIKEKRETATLKCYPIPRHDTVYWYQQGPGQDPQFLISFYEKMQSDKGSIPDRFSAQQFSDYHSELNMSSLELGDSALYFCASSLVGSDGYTFGSGTRLTVV.